These 11 T cell receptor beta chains came from one sample sequenced in a study of blood T cell repertoires in COVID-19. Clones were sequenced by immunoSEQ multiplex PCR, and TCRdb holds only the in-frame ones, with some missing. The sample has approximately 220,000 clones; about 80% are singletons. The sample was PBMCs or T cells enriched from blood (not recorded which). Source of these receptors: a middle-aged woman with acute COVID-19.

The genes are TRBV5-5 and TRBJ1-2; 8 bases fit TRBD1. The ends lost 0 bases at V and 4 bases at J; junction bases unmatched: 17. CDR1 and CDR2 from the germline V gene are SGHKS and YYEKEE (reference sequence). The CDR3 runs to 19 residues. CDR3 in amino acids: CASSLEYMAGTGFGYGYTF. Written as DNA, the CDR3 is TGTGCCAGCAGCTTGGAATATATGGCAGGGACAGGCTTTGGCTATGGCTACACCTTC.

J is TRBJ1-4 and V is TRBV3-1 (or the pseudogene TRBV3-2), with 8 positions matching TRBD1. CDR1 is LGHDT, CDR2 YNNKEL, per germline (reference sequence). Trimming took 3 bases from V and 7 from J; bases not matched to a gene: 10. The CDR3 sequence is 16 residues long. CDR3 in amino acids: CASSQSQGAQGEKLFF. CDR3 in DNA: TGTGCCAGCAGCCAGTCCCAGGGGGCGCAGGGTGAAAAACTGTTTTTT.

This chain uses TRBV20-1 with TRBJ2-4; possibly TRBD1 for D (6 bases). Germline CDR1 is DFQATT and CDR2 is SNEGSKA (reference sequence). The CDR3 sequence is 16 residues long. Trimming stripped 3 bases from V and 0 bases from J, with 15 bases between. The CDR3 protein is CSASGDTGIAKNIQYF. The CDR3 DNA reads TGCAGTGCTAGTGGGGACACCGGAATAGCCAAAAACATTCAGTACTTC.

Of note for this clone: One junction end disagrees with the germline gene, perhaps due to a read error. The J gene is TRBJ2-7, the V gene TRBV29-1; D is undetermined. Germline V lookup: CDR1 SQVTM, CDR2 ANQGSEA. The CDR3 loop spans 11 amino acids. For the CDR3, the DNA is TGCAGCGTGGAAGTAGCCTACGAGCAGTACTTC. This translates into CSVEVAYEQYF.

This clone occurred once. The chain links TRBV5-4 to TRBJ2-1, with 10 bases matching TRBD2. The junction had 5 bases not matched to a gene; V was cut back by 4 bases and J by 7 bases. Germline CDR1 and CDR2: SGHNT and YYREEE (reference sequence). This CDR3 is built from 14 residues. The CDR3, as DNA: TGTGCCAGCAGCAGCGGGGGGGGTAGGAATGAGCAGTTCTTC. It codes for CASSSGGGRNEQFF. Full variable domain (rest looked up from reference TRBV5-4 and TRBJ2-1): ETGVTQSPTHLIKTRGQQVTLRCSSQSGHNTVSWYQQALGQGPQFIFQYYREEENGRGNFPPRFSGLQFPNYSSELNVNALELDDSALYLCASSSGGGRNEQFFGPGTRLTVL.

This clone has only a few counts. The genes are TRBV6-5 and TRBJ2-1, with D maybe TRBD2 (5 bases). From germline, CDR1 is MNHEY and CDR2 SVGAGI. The ends were cut back, 8 bases at V and 8 bases at J, with 13 bases in the middle. The CDR3 extends over 12 amino acids. CDR3: CASRDSKYEQFF. CDR3 DNA: TGTGCCAGCCGGGATAGCAAGTATGAGCAGTTCTTC.

This clone has a single count. This sequence joins TRBV15 and TRBJ1-2, with 7 nucleotides matching TRBD1. J was trimmed by 2 bases and V by 0 bases; bases with no gene match: 9. CDR3 length: 17 residues. CDR1 LNHNV and CDR2 YYDKDF come from the germline V gene (reference sequence). CDR3 residues: CATSRDYQGQRNYGYTF. CDR3 nucleotide sequence: TGTGCCACCAGCAGAGATTATCAGGGACAGAGAAACTATGGCTACACCTTC.

This clone was detected once. The genes are TRBV6-1 and TRBJ1-5; D is uncertain. Between the trimmed V and J ends, which lost 2 bases and 3 bases, there was a span of 14 bases. CDR1 is MNHNS and CDR2 is SASEGT in the germline V gene. This CDR3 comprises 16 residues. The CDR3: CASSEQVTLYNQPQHF. CDR3 nucleotide sequence: TGTGCCAGCAGTGAACAGGTCACCTTGTACAATCAGCCCCAGCATTTT.

V gene TRBV5-1 combines with J gene TRBJ2-1; 13 nucleotides agree with TRBD2. The junction had 5 bases not matched to a gene; V was cut back by 4 bases and J by 1 base. This CDR3 has 17 residues. The germline V gene encodes CDR1 SGHRS and CDR2 YFSETQ. CDR3 sequence: CASSTPTSGGSYNEQFF. In DNA form, the CDR3 reads TGCGCCAGCAGCACCCCGACTAGCGGGGGGTCCTACAATGAGCAGTTCTTC.

The V call is TRBV12-2, the J call TRBJ1-5. TRBV12-2 is given as a pseudogene. This CDR3 contains 13 residues. CDR3 loop: CASRLAGGQPQHF. The CDR3, as DNA: TGTGCAAGTCGCTTAGCGGGGGGTCAGCCCCAGCATTTT.

The V call is TRBV6-2 or TRBV6-3, the J call TRBJ1-5; the D gene is possibly TRBD1 (5 bases). The CDR3 totals 14 residues. Trimming removed 4 bases at V and 6 bases at J, with 13 bases between. Germline V gives CDR1 MNHEY, CDR2 SVGEGT. The CDR3 spells CASSSTGASQPQHF. Written as DNA, the CDR3 is TGTGCCAGCAGTTCTACAGGAGCCTCTCAGCCCCAGCATTTT.